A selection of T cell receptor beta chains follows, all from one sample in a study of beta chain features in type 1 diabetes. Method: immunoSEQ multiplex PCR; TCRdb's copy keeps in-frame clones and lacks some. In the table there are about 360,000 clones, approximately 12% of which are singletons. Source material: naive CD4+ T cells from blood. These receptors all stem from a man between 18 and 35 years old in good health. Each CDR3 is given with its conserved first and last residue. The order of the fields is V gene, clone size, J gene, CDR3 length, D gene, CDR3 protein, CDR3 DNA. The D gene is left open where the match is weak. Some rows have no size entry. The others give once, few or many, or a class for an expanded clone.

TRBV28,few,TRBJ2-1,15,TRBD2,CASSTSGTSGYEQFF,TGTGCCAGCTCCACCTCCGGGACTAGCGGGTATGAGCAGTTCTTC
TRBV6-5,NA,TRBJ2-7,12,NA,CASSTGSYEQYF,TGTGCCAGCAGTACAGGTTCCTACGAGCAGTACTTC
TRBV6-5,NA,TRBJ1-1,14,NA,CASSYGRGNTEAFF,TGTGCCAGCAGTTACGGCAGGGGGAACACTGAAGCTTTCTTT
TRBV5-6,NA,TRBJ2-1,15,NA,CASSLVQGPYNEQFF,TGTGCCAGCAGCTTGGTCCAGGGCCCCTACAATGAGCAGTTCTTC
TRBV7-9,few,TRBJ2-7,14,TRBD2,CASSSPGLVSEQYF,TGTGCCAGCAGCAGTCCGGGACTAGTCTCCGAGCAGTACTTC
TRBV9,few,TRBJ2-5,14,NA,CASSVGVASETQYF,TGTGCCAGCAGCGTAGGAGTTGCGTCGGAGACCCAGTACTTC
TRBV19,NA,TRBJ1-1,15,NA,CASSIVTGGPTEAFF,TGTGCCAGTAGTATAGTGACGGGGGGGCCCACTGAAGCTTTCTTT
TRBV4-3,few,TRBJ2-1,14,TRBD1,CASSPGQGAGEQFF,TGCGCCAGCAGCCCGGGACAGGGGGCCGGTGAGCAGTTCTTC
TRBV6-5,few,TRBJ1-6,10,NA,CATGDSPLHF,TGTGCCACAGGGGATTCACCCCTCCACTTT
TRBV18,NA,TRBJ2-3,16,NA,CASSLNRGGNTDTQYF,TGTGCCAGCTCACTTAACCGAGGCGGCAACACAGATACGCAGTATTTT
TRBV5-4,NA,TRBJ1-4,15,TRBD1,CASSFGDSRNEKLFF,TGTGCCAGCAGCTTCGGGGACAGCCGTAATGAAAAACTGTTTTTT
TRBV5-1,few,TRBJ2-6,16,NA,CASVRQGSSGANVLTF,TGCGCCAGCGTTCGGCAGGGGTCCTCTGGGGCCAACGTCCTGACTTTC
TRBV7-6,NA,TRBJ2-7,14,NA,CASSSPPGSYEQYF,TGTGCCAGCAGCTCTCCGCCGGGCTCCTACGAGCAGTACTTC
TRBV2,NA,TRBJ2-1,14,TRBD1,CASSSDRGDREQFF,TGTGCCAGCAGCTCGGACAGGGGTGACAGGGAGCAGTTCTTC
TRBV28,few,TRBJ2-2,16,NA,CASSSQGRANTGELFF,TGTGCCAGCAGTTCACAGGGCCGGGCCAACACCGGGGAGCTGTTTTTT
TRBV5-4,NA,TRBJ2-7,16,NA,CASSLAGGNTVYEQYF,TGTGCCAGCAGCTTGGCAGGTGGCAATACTGTCTACGAGCAGTACTTC
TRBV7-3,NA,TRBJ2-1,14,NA,CASSLVGGIDEQFF,TGTGCCAGCAGCTTAGTGGGAGGTATAGATGAGCAGTTCTTC
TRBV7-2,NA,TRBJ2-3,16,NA,CASSRIHAATTDTQYF,TGTGCCAGCAGCCGCATACATGCCGCCACCACAGATACGCAGTATTTT
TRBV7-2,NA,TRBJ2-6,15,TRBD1,CASSPGGTGANVLTF,TGTGCCAGCAGCCCAGGGGGCACTGGGGCCAACGTCCTGACTTTC
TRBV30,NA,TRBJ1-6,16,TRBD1,CAWTGQASSYNSPLHF,TGTGCCTGGACGGGACAGGCAAGCTCCTATAATTCACCCCTCCACTTT